What follows describes a single T cell receptor (beta chain). The sample belongs to a study of T cell responses to AZD1222 COVID-19 vaccine. V was pared by 6 bases and J by 11 bases, with 13 bases between. CDR1 and CDR2 (germline): SQVTM, ANQGSEA. CDR3 length: 10 amino acids. The table came from immunoSEQ multiplex PCR; TCRdb's copy has only in-frame clones and leaves some out. Here the sample spans under 200,000 clones, 90% to 95% being singletons. The origin of this receptor is an adult in good health. This sample comprised peripheral blood, obtained on day 0 of AZD1222 vaccination. This sequence joins TRBV29-1 and TRBJ1-1, with D tentatively TRBD1 (5 bases). The CDR3 sequence is CSVWGGRAFF. In nucleotides, the CDR3 is TGCAGCGTGTGGGGGGGTCGGGCTTTCTTT.